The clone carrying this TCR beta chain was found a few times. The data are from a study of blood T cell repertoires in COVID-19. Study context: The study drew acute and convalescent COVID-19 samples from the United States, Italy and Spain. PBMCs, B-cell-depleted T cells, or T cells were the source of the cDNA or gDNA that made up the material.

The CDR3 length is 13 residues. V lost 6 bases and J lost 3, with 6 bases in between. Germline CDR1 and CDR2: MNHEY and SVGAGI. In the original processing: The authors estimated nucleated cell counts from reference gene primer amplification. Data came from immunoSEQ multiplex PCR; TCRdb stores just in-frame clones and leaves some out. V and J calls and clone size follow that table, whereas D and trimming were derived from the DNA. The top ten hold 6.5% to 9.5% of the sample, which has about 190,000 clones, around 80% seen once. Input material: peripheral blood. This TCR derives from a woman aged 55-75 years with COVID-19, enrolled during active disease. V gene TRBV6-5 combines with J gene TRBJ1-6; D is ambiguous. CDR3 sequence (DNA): TGTGCCAGCAGGGGCGTCTATAATTCACCCCTCCACTTT. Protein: CASRGVYNSPLHF.